The clone carrying this T cell receptor (beta chain) was seen ten or more times. TCRdb re-analysed the RACE reads in MiXCR, keeping a single row per CDR3 protein. The sample contains roughly 84,000 distinct CDR3 sequences, 10% to 11% of which appear only once. This sample was included in a study of human T cells and chemical hapten exposure. Time point specified: patch test 3, about 24 weeks after DPC sensitization. Specified treatment: therapeutic diphenylcyclopropenone sensitization with weekly scalp DPC. This CDR3 contains 17 residues. Germline V gene sequence: CDR1 SGDLS, CDR2 YYNGEE. Germline trimming cut 3 bases from V and 7 bases from J; bases unmatched to any gene: 10.

The chain uses TRBV9 and TRBJ2-1, with TRBD2 matching 13 bases. The input for sequencing was whole blood, taken in connection with sensitization to the hapten diphenylcyclopropenone (DPC). The TCR comes from a woman aged 50 to 60 with alopecia areata. Some clones in this sample may be carry-over from other donors' samples. CDR3 bases: TGTGCCAGCAGCGAAACAGCCCCGGGACTAGCGGGAAATGAGCAGTTCTTC. Translated, it gives CASSETAPGLAGNEQFF.